This T cell receptor (beta chain) is from a study of Ad26.COV2.S vaccination and SARS-CoV-2 variants. Sequencing was performed with immunoSEQ multiplex PCR; in TCRdb, only in-frame clones are kept and a portion is missing. The sample has 350,000 to 600,000 clones; roughly 87% are singletons. Regarding treatment: around 19 received Ad26.COV2.S at low or high dose, single or two shots; five or six received placebo; per-sample allocation not given. After the first vaccine or placebo injection, samples were drawn on day 63. General observations from the study: Vaccinees and placebo recipients showed similar non-spike TCR breadth.

Points on this clone: The antigen remains unidentified. Other DNA sequences in the same sample also yield this CDR3.

V lost 1 base and J 5 bases, leaving 5 bases between the germline ends. Per germline, CDR1 SEHNR and CDR2 FQNEAQ (reference sequence). The CDR3 is 12 amino acids. Here the sequenced sample was peripheral blood, taken in a trial of Ad26.COV2.S vaccine versus placebo. J is TRBJ1-2 and V is TRBV7-9; D ambiguous. The sequence derives from a person aged 18-60 years who received the Ad26.COV2.S COVID-19 vaccine or a placebo. The CDR3 is CASSLEGYGYTF. The CDR3 DNA reads as TGTGCCAGCAGCTTAGAAGGGTATGGCTACACCTTC.